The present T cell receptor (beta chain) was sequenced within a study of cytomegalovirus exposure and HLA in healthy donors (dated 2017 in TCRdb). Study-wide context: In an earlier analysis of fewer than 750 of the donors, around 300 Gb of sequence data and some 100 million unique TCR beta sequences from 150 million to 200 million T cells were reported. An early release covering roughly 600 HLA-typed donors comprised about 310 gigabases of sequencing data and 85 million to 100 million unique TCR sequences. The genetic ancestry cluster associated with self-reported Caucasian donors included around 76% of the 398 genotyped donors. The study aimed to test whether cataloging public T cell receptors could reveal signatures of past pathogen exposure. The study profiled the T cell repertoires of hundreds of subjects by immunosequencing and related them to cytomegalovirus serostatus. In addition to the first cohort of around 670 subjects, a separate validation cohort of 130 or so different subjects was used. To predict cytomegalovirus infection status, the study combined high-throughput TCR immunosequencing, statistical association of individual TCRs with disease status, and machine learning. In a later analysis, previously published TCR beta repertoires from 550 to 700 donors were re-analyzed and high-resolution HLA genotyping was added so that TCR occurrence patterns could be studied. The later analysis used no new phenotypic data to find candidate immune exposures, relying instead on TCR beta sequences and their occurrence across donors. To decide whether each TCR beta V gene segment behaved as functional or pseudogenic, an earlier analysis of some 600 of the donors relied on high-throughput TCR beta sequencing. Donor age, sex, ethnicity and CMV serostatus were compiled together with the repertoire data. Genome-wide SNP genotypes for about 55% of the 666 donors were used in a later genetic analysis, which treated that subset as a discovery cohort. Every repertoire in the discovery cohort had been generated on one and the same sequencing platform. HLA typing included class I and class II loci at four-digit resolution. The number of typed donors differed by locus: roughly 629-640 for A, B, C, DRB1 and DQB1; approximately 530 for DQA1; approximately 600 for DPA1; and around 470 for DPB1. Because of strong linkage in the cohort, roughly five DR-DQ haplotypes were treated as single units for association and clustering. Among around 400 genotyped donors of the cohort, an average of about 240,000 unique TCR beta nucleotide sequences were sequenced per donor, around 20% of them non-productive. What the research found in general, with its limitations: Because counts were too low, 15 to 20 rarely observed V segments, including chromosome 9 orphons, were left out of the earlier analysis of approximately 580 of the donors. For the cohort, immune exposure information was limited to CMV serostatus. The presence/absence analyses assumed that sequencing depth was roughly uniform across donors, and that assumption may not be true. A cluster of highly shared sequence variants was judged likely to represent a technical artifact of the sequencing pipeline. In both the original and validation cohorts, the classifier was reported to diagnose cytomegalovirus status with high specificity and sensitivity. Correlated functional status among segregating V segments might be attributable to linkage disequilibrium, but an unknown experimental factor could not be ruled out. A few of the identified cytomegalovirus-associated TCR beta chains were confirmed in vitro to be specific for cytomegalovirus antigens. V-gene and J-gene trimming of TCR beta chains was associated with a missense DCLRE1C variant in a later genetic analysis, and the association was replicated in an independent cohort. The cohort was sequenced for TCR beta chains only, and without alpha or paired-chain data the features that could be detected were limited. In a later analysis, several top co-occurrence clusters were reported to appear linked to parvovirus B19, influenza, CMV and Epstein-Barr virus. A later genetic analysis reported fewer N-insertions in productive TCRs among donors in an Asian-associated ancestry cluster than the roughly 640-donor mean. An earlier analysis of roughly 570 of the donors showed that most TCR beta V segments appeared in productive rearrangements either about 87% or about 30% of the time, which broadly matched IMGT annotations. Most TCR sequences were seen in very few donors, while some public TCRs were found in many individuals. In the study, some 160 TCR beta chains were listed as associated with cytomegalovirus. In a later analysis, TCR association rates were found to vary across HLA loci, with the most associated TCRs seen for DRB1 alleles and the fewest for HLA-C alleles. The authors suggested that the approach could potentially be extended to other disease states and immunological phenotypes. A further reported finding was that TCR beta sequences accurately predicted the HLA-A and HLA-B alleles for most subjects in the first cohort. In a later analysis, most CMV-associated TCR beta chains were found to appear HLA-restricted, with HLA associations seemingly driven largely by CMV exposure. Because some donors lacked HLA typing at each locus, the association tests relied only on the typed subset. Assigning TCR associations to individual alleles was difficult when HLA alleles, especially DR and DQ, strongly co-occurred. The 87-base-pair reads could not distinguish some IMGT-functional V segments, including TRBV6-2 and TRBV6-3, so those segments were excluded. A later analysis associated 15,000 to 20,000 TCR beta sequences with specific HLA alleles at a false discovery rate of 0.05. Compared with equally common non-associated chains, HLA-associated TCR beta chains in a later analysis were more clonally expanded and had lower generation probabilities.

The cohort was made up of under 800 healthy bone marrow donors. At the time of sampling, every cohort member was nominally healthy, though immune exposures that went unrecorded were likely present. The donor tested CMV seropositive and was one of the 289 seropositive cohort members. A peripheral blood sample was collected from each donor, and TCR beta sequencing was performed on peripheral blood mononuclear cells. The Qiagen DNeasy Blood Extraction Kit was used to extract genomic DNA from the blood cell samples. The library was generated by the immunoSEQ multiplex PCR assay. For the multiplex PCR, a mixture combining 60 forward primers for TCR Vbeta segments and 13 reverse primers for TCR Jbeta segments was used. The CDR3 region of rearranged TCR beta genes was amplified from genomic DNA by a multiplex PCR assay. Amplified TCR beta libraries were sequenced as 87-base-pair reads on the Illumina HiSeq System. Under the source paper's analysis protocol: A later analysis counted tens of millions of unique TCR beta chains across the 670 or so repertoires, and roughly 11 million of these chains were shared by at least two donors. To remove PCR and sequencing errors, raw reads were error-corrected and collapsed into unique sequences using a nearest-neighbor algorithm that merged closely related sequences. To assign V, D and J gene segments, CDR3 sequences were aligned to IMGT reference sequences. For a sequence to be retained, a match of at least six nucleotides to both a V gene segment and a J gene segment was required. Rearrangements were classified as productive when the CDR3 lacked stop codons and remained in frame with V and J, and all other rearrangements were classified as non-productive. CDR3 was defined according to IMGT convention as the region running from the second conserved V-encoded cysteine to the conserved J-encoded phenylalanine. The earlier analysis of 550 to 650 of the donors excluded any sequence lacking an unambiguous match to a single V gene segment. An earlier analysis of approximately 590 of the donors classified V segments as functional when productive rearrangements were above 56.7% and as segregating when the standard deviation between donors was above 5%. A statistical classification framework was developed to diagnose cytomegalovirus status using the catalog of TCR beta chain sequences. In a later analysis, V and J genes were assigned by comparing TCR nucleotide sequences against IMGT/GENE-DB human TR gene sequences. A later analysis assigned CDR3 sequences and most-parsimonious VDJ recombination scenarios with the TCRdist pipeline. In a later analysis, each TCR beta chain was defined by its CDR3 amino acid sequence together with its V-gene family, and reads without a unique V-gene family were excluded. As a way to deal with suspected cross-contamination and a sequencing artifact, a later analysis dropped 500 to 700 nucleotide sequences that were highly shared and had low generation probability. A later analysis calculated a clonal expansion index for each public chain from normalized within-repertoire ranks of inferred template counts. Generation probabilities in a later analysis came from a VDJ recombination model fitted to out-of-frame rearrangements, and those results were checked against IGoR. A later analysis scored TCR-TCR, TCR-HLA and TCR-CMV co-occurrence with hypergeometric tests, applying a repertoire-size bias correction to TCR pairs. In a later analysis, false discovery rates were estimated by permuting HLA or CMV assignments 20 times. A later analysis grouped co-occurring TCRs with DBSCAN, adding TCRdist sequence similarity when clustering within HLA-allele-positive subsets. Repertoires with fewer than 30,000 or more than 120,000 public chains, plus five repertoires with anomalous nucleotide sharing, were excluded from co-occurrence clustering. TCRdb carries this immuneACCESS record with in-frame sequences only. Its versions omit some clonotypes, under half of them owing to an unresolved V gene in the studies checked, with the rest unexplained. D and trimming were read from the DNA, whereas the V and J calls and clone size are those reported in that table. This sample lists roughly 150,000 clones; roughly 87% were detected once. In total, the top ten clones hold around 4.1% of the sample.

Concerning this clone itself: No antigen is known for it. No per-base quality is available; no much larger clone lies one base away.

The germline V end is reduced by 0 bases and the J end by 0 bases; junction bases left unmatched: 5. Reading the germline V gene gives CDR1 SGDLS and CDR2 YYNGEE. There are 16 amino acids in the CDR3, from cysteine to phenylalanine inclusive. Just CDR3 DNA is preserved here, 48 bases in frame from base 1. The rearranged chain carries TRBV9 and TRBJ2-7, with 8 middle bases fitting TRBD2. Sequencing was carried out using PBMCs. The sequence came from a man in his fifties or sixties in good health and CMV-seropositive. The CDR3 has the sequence CASSVALAGDSYEQYF. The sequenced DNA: TGTGCCAGCAGCGTAGCCCTAGCGGGTGACTCCTACGAGCAGTACTTC.